This TCR beta chain was captured in a study of cytomegalovirus exposure and HLA in healthy donors. Trimming took 7 bases from V and 4 from J, leaving 10 bases between them. The CDR3 sequence is 12 residues long. From germline, CDR1 is SNHLY and CDR2 FYNNEI. This table comes from immunoSEQ multiplex PCR, and its TCRdb copy is limited to in-frame clones, with some not included. The repertoire has about 140,000 clones, 70% to 90% of them found once; the top ten carry roughly 1.4%. This TCR was recovered from a woman in her thirties in good health and CMV-seronegative. J is TRBJ1-2 and V is TRBV2; D uncertain. The sequenced sample consisted of PBMCs. The chain's CDR3 is CASTPEGYGYTF. CDR3 coding DNA: TGTGCCAGCACGCCGGAGGGCTATGGCTACACCTTC.